The 32 T cell receptor beta chains below all came from one sample that was sequenced in a study of graft-versus-host responses after intestinal transplantation. Measured with immunoSEQ multiplex PCR; TCRdb has only the in-frame clones, and not every one. The sample shows tens of thousands of clones, just over 90% of them seen only once. For these receptors, no antigen is known. Sequencing was performed on unstimulated CD8+ T cells sorted from spleen or lymph node cells, taken before intestinal transplant. These receptors were collected from a human donor who received an intestinal transplant.

This sequence joins TRBV9 and TRBJ1-3; D not certain. Germline V gene data show CDR1 as SGDLS and CDR2 as YYNGEE. The CDR3 runs 11 residues. Trimming left V 2 bases short and J 7 bases short, with 4 bases between. The CDR3 DNA reads as TGTGCCAGCAGCGTGGGGAACACCATATATTTT. Translating gives CASSVGNTIYF.

The rearrangement joins TRBV7-9 to TRBJ2-7, with TRBD2 as a possible D gene (5 bases). CDR3 length equals 13 residues. V shed 6 bases and J shed 2 bases, with 11 bases lying between them. Germline CDR1 is SEHNR and CDR2 is FQNEAQ (reference sequence). CDR3 sequence (DNA): TGTGCCAGCAGTGGAGCGGTGACCTACGAGCAGTACTTC. Translating it yields CASSGAVTYEQYF.

In its sample, this clone was seen once. The rearrangement links TRBV4-2 to TRBJ1-5; D may be TRBD1 (6 bases). CDR3 size: 15 residues. The germline V and J ends were trimmed by 5 bases and 3 bases, with 14 bases remaining between them. The germline V gene encodes CDR1 LGHNA and CDR2 YNFKEQ. The CDR3 sequence is CASSSDRAPNQPQHF. The CDR3, as DNA: TGTGCCAGCAGCTCGGACAGAGCCCCCAATCAGCCCCAGCATTTT.

The V and J genes are TRBV28 and TRBJ1-1; D ambiguous. V gave up 3 bases and J gave up 1 base, with 6 bases separating them. Germline CDR1 MDHEN, CDR2 SYDVKM. The CDR3 is 13 amino acids. As DNA, the CDR3 is TGTGCCAGCAGTTTTCAGGAGAACACTGAAGCTTTCTTT. As protein: CASSFQENTEAFF.

V gene TRBV7-9 combines with J gene TRBJ1-2; D uncertain. Per germline, CDR1 SEHNR and CDR2 FQNEAQ (reference sequence). The length of the CDR3 is 14 residues. The ends were cut back, 1 base at V and 4 bases at J, with 10 bases in the middle. CDR3: CASSLVDLVYGYTF. CDR3 DNA: TGTGCCAGCAGCTTAGTGGACCTAGTCTATGGCTACACCTTC.

The chain links TRBV6-6 to TRBJ2-1; D may be TRBD2 (5 bases). V lost 8 bases, J lost 2 bases, and 13 bases lay in between. The CDR3 extends over 14 amino acids. Looked up from germline, CDR1 is MNHNY and CDR2 is SVGAGI (reference sequence). For the CDR3, the DNA is TGTGCCAGCGAACTCGGCGGGCCCTACAATGAGCAGTTCTTC. This encodes CASELGGPYNEQFF.

The chain uses TRBV27 and TRBJ1-2, with D perhaps matching TRBD1 (6 bases). Per germline, CDR1 MNHEY and CDR2 SMNVEV (reference sequence). This CDR3 has 20 amino acids. V was clipped by 4 bases and J by 5 bases, with 32 bases between them. The CDR3, as DNA: TGTGCCAGCAGTTCGCTGGAATTTAGGGACACATTCCCCAAAGGGTATGGCTACACCTTC. It yields the protein CASSSLEFRDTFPKGYGYTF.

The rearrangement links TRBV5-1 to TRBJ2-3; 8 nucleotides line up with TRBD2. From germline, CDR1 is SGHRS and CDR2 YFSETQ. The CDR3 runs to 15 residues. Trimming removed 0 bases from V and 3 bases from J; junction bases left unmatched: 3. The CDR3 loop is CASSLGSGETDTQYF. DNA for the CDR3: TGCGCCAGCAGCTTGGGTAGCGGGGAAACAGATACGCAGTATTTT.

The chain carries TRBV4-1 and TRBJ1-6; no clear D. Trimming took off 0 bases at V and 3 bases at J, with 12 bases between the two ends. Per the germline V gene, CDR1 is MGHRA and CDR2 is YSYEKL. This CDR3 contains 17 residues. CDR3 nucleotides: TGCGCCAGCAGCCAAGATAGGAGGGCCTTCTATAATTCACCCCTCCACTTT. Encoded protein: CASSQDRRAFYNSPLHF.

The CDR3 DNA sequence: TGCGCCAGCAGTGCGGGGCTGAACACTGAAGCTTTCTTT. Protein: CASSAGLNTEAFF. The chain links TRBV5-1 to TRBJ1-1; the D gene is possibly TRBD1 (5 bases). The V gene lost 5 bases and the J gene lost 0 bases, with 8 bases spanning the gap. This CDR3 has 13 amino acids. Germline V gene sequence: CDR1 SGHRS, CDR2 YFSETQ.

J is TRBJ2-2 and V is TRBV19; tentatively, D is TRBD1 (5 bases). Germline V CDR1 and CDR2: LNHDA, SQIVND (reference sequence). This CDR3 is built from 15 residues. With 6 bases removed from V and 5 bases from J, the gap between germline ends came to 16 bases. The CDR3 DNA is TGTGCCAGTAGCAGGCAACAGGAAGGGACCGGGGAGCTGTTTTTT. Translated: CASSRQQEGTGELFF.

The chain is built from TRBV6-5 and TRBJ2-7, with D uncertain. The V end lost 10 bases, the J end lost 3 bases, and 13 bases lay between the germline ends. This CDR3 is 12 amino acids long. CDR1 and CDR2 from the germline V gene are MNHEY and SVGAGI. CDR3 in amino acids: CATSLGDYEQYF. The CDR3 DNA reads as TGTGCCACCTCCCTTGGCGACTACGAGCAGTACTTC.

This chain joins TRBV9 and TRBJ2-7, with D perhaps being TRBD1 or TRBD2 (5 bases each). Germline loops: CDR1 SGDLS, CDR2 YYNGEE. Trimming pared 3 bases from V and 0 bases from J, leaving 10 bases between. The CDR3 extends over 14 amino acids. CDR3 loop: CASSAGTSSYEQYF. In DNA, the CDR3 is TGTGCCAGCAGCGCCGGGACGTCCTCCTACGAGCAGTACTTC. The full variable domain, its missing parts supplied by reference TRBV9 and TRBJ2-7, is DSGVTQTPKHLITATGQRVTLRCSPRSGDLSVYWYQQSLDQGLQFLIQYYNGEERAKGNILERFSAQQFPDLHSELNLSSLELGDSALYFCASSAGTSSYEQYFGPGTRLTVT.

This clone was seen once. The CDR3 protein is CASSFGTSTTDTQYF. In DNA, the CDR3 is TGTGCCAGCAGCTTCGGGACTAGCACCACAGATACGCAGTATTTT. V and J are TRBV7-6 and TRBJ2-3, with 9 positions matching TRBD2. The V gene's germline CDR1 is SGHVS and CDR2 FNYEAQ. This CDR3 has 15 amino acids. Unmatched junction bases numbered 3, after V lost 3 bases and J lost 2 bases.

V gene TRBV7-9 combines with J gene TRBJ2-7; 7 nucleotides match TRBD2. Germline CDR1 is SEHNR and CDR2 is FQNEAQ (reference sequence). With 2 bases clipped from V and 2 bases from J, the junction kept 15 bases outside the gene matches. This CDR3 region has 18 residues. DNA for the CDR3: TGTGCCAGCAGCTTAAGCCCGACCGGGGAGGGATCGGCCTACGAGCAGTACTTC. It translates to CASSLSPTGEGSAYEQYF. Based on the CDR3 plus reference TRBV7-9 and TRBJ2-7, the full variable domain is DTGVSQNPRHKITKRGQNVTFRCDPISEHNRLYWYRQTLGQGPEFLTYFQNEAQLEKSRLLSDRFSAERPKGSFSTLEIQRTEQGDSAMYLCASSLSPTGEGSAYEQYFGPGTRLTVT.

The rearrangement uses TRBV9 and TRBJ2-1; D perhaps matches TRBD2 (6 bases). CDR1 and CDR2 from the germline V gene are SGDLS and YYNGEE. The V and J ends lost 3 bases and 8 bases respectively, with 21 bases between them. CDR3 length equals 16 residues. The CDR3 DNA reads TGTGCCAGCAGCGGTTCTAGCGTCCACTACAAGGATGAGCAGTTCTTC. It specifies CASSGSSVHYKDEQFF.

V gene TRBV7-2 combines with J gene TRBJ1-5, with no clear D. Germline CDR1 SGHTA, CDR2 FQGNSA. V was shortened by 2 bases and J by 0 bases, with 20 bases between the two germline ends. CDR3 length: 19 amino acids. The CDR3 sequence is CASSLQTTVRDYSNQPQHF. DNA of the CDR3: TGTGCCAGCAGCTTACAGACCACGGTACGGGATTATAGCAATCAGCCCCAGCATTTT.

The chain carries TRBV23-1 and TRBJ2-1; TRBD2 matches 7 bases. TRBV23-1 falls under the ORF class, with uncertain function. CDR3 length equals 17 residues. Unmatched junction bases numbered 13, after V lost 0 bases and J lost 8 bases. The CDR3 DNA is TGCGCCAGCAGTCAATCGATGTCCGTGGGAGGGCCGGATGAGCAGTTCTTC. Encoded protein: CASSQSMSVGGPDEQFF.

This clone came up once. The chain uses TRBV10-1 and TRBJ2-3; D is uncertain. The germline CDR1 and CDR2 sequences are WNHNN and SYGVQD (reference sequence). The CDR3 sequence is 15 residues long. V shed 6 bases and J shed 3 bases, with 16 bases lying between them. The CDR3 protein is CASSPTLPGTDTQYF. DNA for the CDR3: TGCGCCAGCAGCCCGACATTGCCCGGGACAGATACGCAGTATTTT.

The table lists this clone with a count of one. The J gene is TRBJ1-1, the V gene TRBV19; maybe TRBD1 (6 bases). CDR3 length equals 11 residues. CDR1 LNHDA and CDR2 SQIVND come from the germline V gene (reference sequence). Trimming left V 10 bases short and J 10 bases short, with 16 bases between. CDR3 amino acids: CATRQVGGAFF. The CDR3 DNA reads TGTGCCACAAGACAGGTCGGGGGAGCTTTCTTT.

The V and J genes are TRBV19 and TRBJ2-7; 9 bases are a match to TRBD2. Looked up from germline, CDR1 is LNHDA and CDR2 is SQIVND (reference sequence). V shed 3 bases, J shed 3 bases, and the junction held 12 bases outside the gene matches. The CDR3 spans 17 residues. CDR3 coding DNA: TGTGCCAGTAGTATGGGTAGCGGGGGCCTCACGGTCTACGAGCAGTACTTC. Translating it yields CASSMGSGGLTVYEQYF.

This chain links TRBV6-5 with TRBJ2-3; 7 bases map to TRBD1. J was trimmed by 2 bases and V by 8 bases; bases with no gene match: 4. From germline, CDR1 is MNHEY and CDR2 SVGAGI. The CDR3 is 13 amino acids. The CDR3 region has the DNA TGTGCCAGCCACAGGGGATACACAGATACGCAGTATTTT. This encodes CASHRGYTDTQYF.

This chain links TRBV5-6 with TRBJ2-1; TRBD2 agrees at 11 bases. Germline V gene lookup returns CDR1 SGHDT and CDR2 YYEEEE. Trimming cost V 3 bases and J 4 bases; bases outside gene matches: 6. The CDR3 is 16 amino acids. CDR3 in amino acids: CASSYLLAGEYNEQFF. The CDR3 coding sequence is TGTGCCAGCAGCTACTTACTAGCGGGAGAGTACAATGAGCAGTTCTTC.

Only one count was recorded for this clone. This chain joins TRBV5-1 and TRBJ2-1, with 7 nucleotides matching TRBD2. CDR3 length: 15 amino acids. Germline V gene sequence: CDR1 SGHRS, CDR2 YFSETQ. V lost 0 bases, J lost 3 bases, and 3 bases stayed unmatched. This CDR3 is CASSLEGGDYNEQFF. DNA for the CDR3: TGCGCCAGCAGCTTGGAGGGAGGGGACTACAATGAGCAGTTCTTC.

This sequence joins TRBV27 and TRBJ2-3; no definite D call. CDR3 length: 15 residues. Between the trimmed V and J ends, which lost 5 bases and 1 base, there was a span of 13 bases. Germline V lookup: CDR1 MNHEY, CDR2 SMNVEV (reference sequence). The CDR3 DNA reads TGTGCCAGCAGTGCTCTACCGTCTGGCACAGATACGCAGTATTTT. Residues: CASSALPSGTDTQYF.

The chain combines TRBV27 with TRBJ1-1, with D unresolved. Trimming took 6 bases from V and 0 from J, leaving 5 bases between them. The CDR3 covers 12 residues. Looked up from germline, CDR1 is MNHEY and CDR2 is SMNVEV (reference sequence). The CDR3 spells CASRSMNTEAFF. CDR3 nucleotides: TGTGCCAGCAGGTCAATGAACACTGAAGCTTTCTTT.

The chain couples TRBV6-5 to TRBJ2-4; D is unresolved. V was shortened by 6 bases and J by 9 bases, with 18 bases between the two germline ends. CDR1 MNHEY and CDR2 SVGAGI come from the germline V gene. The CDR3 loop spans 14 amino acids. The CDR3 region is CASSYIWNPSIQYF. CDR3 nucleotides: TGTGCCAGCAGCTACATCTGGAACCCCAGCATTCAGTACTTC.

The chain links TRBV4-2 to TRBJ2-1, with D perhaps assigned TRBD1 or TRBD2 (5 bases each). The V gene's germline CDR1 is LGHNA and CDR2 YNFKEQ. CDR3 length: 15 residues. Trimming cost V 0 bases and J 8 bases, with 14 bases left between them. The CDR3 DNA follows: TGTGCCAGCAGCCAAGAAGGTGGGGGTTGGGATGAGCAGTTCTTC. Its translation: CASSQEGGGWDEQFF.

This clone was recorded once. The V gene is TRBV10-1, the J gene TRBJ2-5; maybe TRBD1 (5 bases). Trimming cost V 3 bases and J 4 bases, with 9 bases left between them. The CDR3 has 13 residues. Looked up from germline, CDR1 is WNHNN and CDR2 is SYGVQD (reference sequence). The CDR3 spells CASSDGDRETQYF. The CDR3, as DNA: TGCGCCAGCAGTGACGGAGACAGAGAGACCCAGTACTTC.

The chain has TRBV28 and TRBJ2-1; 7 bases line up with TRBD2. Germline values: CDR1 MDHEN, CDR2 SYDVKM. V trimming: 5 bases; J trimming: 7 bases; junction bases outside the gene matches: 11. This CDR3 has 15 residues. CDR3 nucleotides: TGTGCCAGCAGTGTCATCCCGACTAGCACGAATGAGCAGTTCTTC. This translates into CASSVIPTSTNEQFF.

This clone was picked up one time. The rearrangement links TRBV18 to TRBJ2-5; TRBD2 matches at 10 bases. The CDR3 is 17 residues long. The germline gives CDR1 KGHSH, CDR2 LQKENI. The junction had 12 bases not matched to a gene; V was cut back by 3 bases and J by 5 bases. The CDR3 DNA is TGTGCCAGCTCACCTTCGACTAGCGGGTGGCTGCGGGAGACCCAGTACTTC. Translated, it gives CASSPSTSGWLRETQYF. The full variable domain, completed using reference TRBV18 and TRBJ2-5, is NAGVMQNPRHLVRRRGQEARLRCSPMKGHSHVYWYRQLPEEGLKFMVYLQKENIIDESGMPKERFSAEFPKEGPSILRIQQVVRGDSAAYFCASSPSTSGWLRETQYFGPGTRLLVL.

The CDR3 DNA is TGTGCCAGTAGTATAGATCCCCGGACAGGGTTTACCGGGGAGCTGTTTTTT. Protein product: CASSIDPRTGFTGELFF. The genes are TRBV19 and TRBJ2-2, with TRBD1 matching 8 bases. The CDR3 covers 17 residues. V lost 0 bases to trimming and J lost 5 bases; unmatched junction nucleotides: 8. Per the germline V gene, CDR1 is LNHDA and CDR2 is SQIVND (reference sequence).